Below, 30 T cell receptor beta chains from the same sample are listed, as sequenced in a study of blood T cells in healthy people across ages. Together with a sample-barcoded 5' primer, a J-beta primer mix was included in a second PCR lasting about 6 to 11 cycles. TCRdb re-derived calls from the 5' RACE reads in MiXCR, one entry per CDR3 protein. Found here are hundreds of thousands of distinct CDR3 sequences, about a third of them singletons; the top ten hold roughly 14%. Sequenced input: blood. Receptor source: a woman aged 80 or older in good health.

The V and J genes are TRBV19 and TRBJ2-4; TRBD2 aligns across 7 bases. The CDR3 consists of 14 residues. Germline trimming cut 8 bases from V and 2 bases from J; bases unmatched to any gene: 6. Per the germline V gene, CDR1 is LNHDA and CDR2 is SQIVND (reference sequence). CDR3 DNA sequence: TGTGCCAGTTCGGCGGGAGTGTCCAAAAACATTCAGTACTTC. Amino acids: CASSAGVSKNIQYF.

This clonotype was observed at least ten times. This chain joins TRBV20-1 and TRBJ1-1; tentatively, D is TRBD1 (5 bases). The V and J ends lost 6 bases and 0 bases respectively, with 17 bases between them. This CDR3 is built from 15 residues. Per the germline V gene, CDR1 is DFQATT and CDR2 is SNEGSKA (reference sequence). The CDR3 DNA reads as TGCAGTGCGACCGGGGACTCGGCCATGAACACTGAAGCTTTCTTT. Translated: CSATGDSAMNTEAFF.

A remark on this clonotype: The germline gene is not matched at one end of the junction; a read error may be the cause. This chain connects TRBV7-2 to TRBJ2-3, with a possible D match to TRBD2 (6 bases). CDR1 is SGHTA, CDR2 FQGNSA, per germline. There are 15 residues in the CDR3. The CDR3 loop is CASSAGLLGTDTQYF. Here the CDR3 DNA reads TGCGCCAGCAGCGCGGGACTTCTGGGCACAGATACGCAGTATTTT.

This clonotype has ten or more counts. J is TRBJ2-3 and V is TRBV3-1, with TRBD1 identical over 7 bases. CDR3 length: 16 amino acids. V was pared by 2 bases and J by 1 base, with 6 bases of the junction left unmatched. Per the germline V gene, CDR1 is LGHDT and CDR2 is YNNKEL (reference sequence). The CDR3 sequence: CASSQRGGGRTDTQYF. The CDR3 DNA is TGTGCCAGCAGCCAAAGAGGGGGCGGTCGCACAGATACGCAGTATTTT.

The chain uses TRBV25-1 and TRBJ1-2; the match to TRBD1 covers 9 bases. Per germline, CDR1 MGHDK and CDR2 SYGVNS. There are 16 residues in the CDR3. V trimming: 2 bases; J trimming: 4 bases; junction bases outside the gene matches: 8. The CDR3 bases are TGTGCCAGCAGTGAACCAGGGACAGGGCAGCTCTATGGCTACACCTTC. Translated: CASSEPGTGQLYGYTF.

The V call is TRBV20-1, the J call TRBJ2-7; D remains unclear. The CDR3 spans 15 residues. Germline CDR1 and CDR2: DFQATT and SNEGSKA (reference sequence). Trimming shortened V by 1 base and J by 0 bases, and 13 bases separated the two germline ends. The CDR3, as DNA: TGCAGTGCTAGAGTACGGCGGATGGCCTCCTACGAGCAGTACTTC. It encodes CSARVRRMASYEQYF.

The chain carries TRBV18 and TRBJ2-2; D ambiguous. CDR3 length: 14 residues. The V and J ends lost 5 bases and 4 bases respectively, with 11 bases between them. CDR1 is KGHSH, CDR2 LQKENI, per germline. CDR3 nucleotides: TGTGCCAGCTCAAGTGTGTCGGGCACCGGGGAGCTGTTTTTT. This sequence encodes CASSSVSGTGELFF.

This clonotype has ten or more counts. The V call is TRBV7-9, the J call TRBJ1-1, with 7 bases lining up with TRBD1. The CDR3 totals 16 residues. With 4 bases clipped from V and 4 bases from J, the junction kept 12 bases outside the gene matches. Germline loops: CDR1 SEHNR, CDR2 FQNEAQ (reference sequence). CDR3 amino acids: CASSSGGAGGTTEAFF. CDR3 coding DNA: TGTGCCAGCAGCTCCGGGGGGGCAGGGGGTACCACTGAAGCTTTCTTT.

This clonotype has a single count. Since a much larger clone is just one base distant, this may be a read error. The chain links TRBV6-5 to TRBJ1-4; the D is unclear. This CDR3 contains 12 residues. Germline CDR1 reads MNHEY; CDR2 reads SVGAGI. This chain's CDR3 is CACRWRNEKLFF. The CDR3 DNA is TGTGCCTGCAGATGGAGGAATGAAAAACTGTTTTTT.

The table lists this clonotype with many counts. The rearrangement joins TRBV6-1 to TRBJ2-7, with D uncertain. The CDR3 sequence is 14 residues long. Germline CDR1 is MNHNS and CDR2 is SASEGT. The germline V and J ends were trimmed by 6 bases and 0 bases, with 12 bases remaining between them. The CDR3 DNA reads TGTGCCAGCAGCGGACGGCCCCTCTCCTACGAGCAGTACTTC. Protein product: CASSGRPLSYEQYF.

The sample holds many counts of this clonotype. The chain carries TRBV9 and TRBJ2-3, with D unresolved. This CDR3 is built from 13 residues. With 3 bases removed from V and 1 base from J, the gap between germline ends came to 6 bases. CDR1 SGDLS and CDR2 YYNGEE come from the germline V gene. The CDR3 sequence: CASSAFGTDTQYF. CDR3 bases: TGTGCCAGCAGCGCCTTCGGCACAGATACGCAGTATTTT.

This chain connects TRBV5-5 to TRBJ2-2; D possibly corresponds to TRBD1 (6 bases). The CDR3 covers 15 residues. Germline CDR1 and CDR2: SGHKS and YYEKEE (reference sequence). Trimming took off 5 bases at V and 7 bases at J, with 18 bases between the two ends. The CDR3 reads CASRSVAGVNGELFF. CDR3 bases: TGTGCCAGCAGATCCGTGGCAGGGGTCAACGGGGAGCTGTTTTTT.

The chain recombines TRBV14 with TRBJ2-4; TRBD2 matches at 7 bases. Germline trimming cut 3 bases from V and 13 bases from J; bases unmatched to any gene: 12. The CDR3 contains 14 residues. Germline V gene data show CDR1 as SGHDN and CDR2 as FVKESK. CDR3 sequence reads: CASSHSGLVQLQYF. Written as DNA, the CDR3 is TGTGCCAGCAGCCATTCCGGACTAGTACAATTGCAGTACTTC.

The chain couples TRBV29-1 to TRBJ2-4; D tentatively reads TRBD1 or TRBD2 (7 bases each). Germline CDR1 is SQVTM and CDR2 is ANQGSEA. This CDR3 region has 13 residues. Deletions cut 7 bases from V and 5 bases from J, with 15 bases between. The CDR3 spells CSGREGAENIQYF. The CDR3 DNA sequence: TGCAGCGGAAGGGAGGGGGCTGAAAACATTCAGTACTTC.

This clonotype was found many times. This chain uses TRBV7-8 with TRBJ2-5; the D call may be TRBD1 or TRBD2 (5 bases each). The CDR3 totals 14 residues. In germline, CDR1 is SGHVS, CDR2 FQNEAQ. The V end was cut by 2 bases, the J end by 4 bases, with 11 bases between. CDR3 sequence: CASSLYEGRETQYF. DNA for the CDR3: TGTGCCAGCAGCTTATATGAGGGGAGAGAGACCCAGTACTTC.

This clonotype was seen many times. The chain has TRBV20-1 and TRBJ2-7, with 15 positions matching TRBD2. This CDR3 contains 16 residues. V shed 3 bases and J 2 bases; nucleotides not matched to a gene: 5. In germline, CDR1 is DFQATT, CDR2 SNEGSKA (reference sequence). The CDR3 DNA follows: TGCAGTGCTAGCCCGGGACTAGCGGGGGGACCCTACGAGCAGTACTTC. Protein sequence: CSASPGLAGGPYEQYF.

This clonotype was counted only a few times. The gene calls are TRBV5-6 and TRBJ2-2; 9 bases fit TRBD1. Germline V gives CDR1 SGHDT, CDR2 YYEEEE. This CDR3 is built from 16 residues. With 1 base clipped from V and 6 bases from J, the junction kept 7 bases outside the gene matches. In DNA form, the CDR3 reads TGTGCCAGCAGCTTGTCCGACAGGGGGGAACCCGGGGAGCTGTTTTTT. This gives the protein CASSLSDRGEPGELFF.

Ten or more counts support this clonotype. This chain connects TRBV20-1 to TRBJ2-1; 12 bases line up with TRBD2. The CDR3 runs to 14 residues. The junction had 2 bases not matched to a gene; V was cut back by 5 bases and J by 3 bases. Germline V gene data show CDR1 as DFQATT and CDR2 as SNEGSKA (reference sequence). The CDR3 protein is CSALLAGGYNEQFF. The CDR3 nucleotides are TGCAGTGCTCTACTAGCGGGGGGCTACAATGAGCAGTTCTTC.

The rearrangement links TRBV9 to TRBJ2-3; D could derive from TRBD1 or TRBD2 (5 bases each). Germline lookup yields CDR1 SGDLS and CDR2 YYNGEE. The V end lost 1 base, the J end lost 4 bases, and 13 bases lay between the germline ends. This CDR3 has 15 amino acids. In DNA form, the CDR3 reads TGTGCCAGCAGCGTACTAGTCGGGGACGCAGATACGCAGTATTTT. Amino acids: CASSVLVGDADTQYF.

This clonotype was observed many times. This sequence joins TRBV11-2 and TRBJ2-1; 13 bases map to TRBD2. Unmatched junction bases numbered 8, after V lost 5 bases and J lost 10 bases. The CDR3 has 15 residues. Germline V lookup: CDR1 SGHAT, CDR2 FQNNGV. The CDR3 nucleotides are TGTGCCAGCAGCAAGGGACTAGCGGGGTCCGGGGAGCAGTTCTTC. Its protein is CASSKGLAGSGEQFF.

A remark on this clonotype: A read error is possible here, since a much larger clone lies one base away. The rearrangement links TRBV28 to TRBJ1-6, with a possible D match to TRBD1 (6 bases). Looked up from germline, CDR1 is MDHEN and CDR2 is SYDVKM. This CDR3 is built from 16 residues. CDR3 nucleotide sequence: TGTGCCAGCAGTTTCCGCCGAGGGAGGGGGACGTCACCCCCCCACTTT. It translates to CASSFRRGRGTSPPHF.

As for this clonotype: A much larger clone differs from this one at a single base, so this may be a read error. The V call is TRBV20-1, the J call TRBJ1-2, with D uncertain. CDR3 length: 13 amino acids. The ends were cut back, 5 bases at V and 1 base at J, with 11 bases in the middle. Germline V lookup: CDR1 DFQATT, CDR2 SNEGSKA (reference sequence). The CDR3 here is CSAPGLGNYGYTF. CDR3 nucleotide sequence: TGCAGTGCTCCCGGACTGGGTAACTATGGCTACACCTTC.

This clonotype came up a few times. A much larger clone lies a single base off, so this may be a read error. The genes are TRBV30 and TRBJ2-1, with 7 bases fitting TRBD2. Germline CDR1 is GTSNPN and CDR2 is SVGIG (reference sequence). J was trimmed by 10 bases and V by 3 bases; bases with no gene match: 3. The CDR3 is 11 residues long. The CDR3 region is CAWRGTNEQFF. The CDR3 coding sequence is TGTGCCTGGAGGGGGACTAACGAGCAGTTCTTC.

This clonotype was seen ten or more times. CDR3 nucleotide sequence: TGTGCCAGCAGCGTTCCCGGGGAAAACATTCAGTACTTC. Protein sequence: CASSVPGENIQYF. The gene calls are TRBV9 and TRBJ2-4, with a tentative D call TRBD2 (5 bases). Germline assignment: CDR1 SGDLS and CDR2 YYNGEE. This CDR3 is built from 13 residues. V lost 2 bases, J lost 5 bases, and 8 bases lay in between. Using reference TRBV9 and TRBJ2-4 for the parts outside the CDR3, the full variable domain is DSGVTQTPKHLITATGQRVTLRCSPRSGDLSVYWYQQSLDQGLQFLIQYYNGEERAKGNILERFSAQQFPDLHSELNLSSLELGDSALYFCASSVPGENIQYFGAGTRLSVL.

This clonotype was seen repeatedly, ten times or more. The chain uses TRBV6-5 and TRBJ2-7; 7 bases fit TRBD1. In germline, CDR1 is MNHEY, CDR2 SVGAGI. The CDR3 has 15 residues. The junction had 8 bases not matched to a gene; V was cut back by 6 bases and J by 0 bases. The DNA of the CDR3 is TGTGCCAGCAGACAGGGGACACTTCGCTCCTACGAGCAGTACTTC. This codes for CASRQGTLRSYEQYF.

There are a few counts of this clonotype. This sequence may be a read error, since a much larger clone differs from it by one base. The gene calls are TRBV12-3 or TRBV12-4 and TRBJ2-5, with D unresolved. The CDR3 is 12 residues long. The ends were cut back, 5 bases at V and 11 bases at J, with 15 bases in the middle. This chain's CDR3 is CASSPRRDAQYF. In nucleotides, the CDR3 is TGTGCCAGCAGTCCCCGTCGTGATGCGCAGTACTTC.

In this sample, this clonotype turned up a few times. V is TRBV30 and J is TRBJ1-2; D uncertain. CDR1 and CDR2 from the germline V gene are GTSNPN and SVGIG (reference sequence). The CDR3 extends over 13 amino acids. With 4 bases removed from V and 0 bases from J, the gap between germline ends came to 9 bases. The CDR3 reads CAWKVVANYGYTF. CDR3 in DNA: TGTGCCTGGAAAGTAGTAGCTAACTATGGCTACACCTTC.

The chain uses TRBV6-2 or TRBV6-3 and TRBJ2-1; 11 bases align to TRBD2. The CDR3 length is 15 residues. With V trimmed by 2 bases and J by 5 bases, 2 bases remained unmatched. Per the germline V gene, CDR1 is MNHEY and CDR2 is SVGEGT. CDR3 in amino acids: CASSYEGLADNEQFF. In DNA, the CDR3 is TGTGCCAGCAGTTACGAGGGACTAGCGGACAATGAGCAGTTCTTC.

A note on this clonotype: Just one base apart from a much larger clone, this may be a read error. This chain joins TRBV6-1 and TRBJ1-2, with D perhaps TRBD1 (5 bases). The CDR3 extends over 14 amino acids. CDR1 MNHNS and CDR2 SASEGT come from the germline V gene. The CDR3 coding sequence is TGTGCCAGCAGGGAAGCAGGGCAGAACTATGGCTACACCTTC. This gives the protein CASREAGQNYGYTF.

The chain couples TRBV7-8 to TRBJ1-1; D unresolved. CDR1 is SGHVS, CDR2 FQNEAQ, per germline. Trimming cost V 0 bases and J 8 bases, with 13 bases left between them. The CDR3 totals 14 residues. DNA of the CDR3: TGTGCCAGCAGCTTAGCCGGGGAGAGGGTAGAAGCTTTCTTT. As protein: CASSLAGERVEAFF.